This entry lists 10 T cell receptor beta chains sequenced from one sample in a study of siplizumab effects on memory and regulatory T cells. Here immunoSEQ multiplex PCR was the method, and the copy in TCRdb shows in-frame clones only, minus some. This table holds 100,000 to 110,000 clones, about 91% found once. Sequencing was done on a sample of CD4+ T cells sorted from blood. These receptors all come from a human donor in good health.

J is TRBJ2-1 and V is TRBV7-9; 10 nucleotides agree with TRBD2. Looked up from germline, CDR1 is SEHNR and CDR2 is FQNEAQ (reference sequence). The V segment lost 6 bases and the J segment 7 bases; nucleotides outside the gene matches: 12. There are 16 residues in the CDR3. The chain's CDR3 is CASSLAGAQLRNEQFF. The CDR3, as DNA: TGTGCCAGCAGTCTAGCGGGGGCCCAGCTCCGTAATGAGCAGTTCTTC.

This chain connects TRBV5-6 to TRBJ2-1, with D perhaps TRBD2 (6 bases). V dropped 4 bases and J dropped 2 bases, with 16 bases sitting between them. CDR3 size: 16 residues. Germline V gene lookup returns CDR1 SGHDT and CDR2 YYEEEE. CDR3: CASSRRGGVTYNEQFF. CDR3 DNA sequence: TGTGCCAGCAGCCGCCGCGGAGGGGTTACCTACAATGAGCAGTTCTTC.

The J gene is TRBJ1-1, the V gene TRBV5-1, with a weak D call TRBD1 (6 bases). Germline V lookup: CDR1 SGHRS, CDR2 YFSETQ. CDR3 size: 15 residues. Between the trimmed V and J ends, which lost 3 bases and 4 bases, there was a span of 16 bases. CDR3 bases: TGCGCCAGCAGCTCAGGGGATGGTTGGGGCACTGAAGCTTTCTTT. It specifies CASSSGDGWGTEAFF.

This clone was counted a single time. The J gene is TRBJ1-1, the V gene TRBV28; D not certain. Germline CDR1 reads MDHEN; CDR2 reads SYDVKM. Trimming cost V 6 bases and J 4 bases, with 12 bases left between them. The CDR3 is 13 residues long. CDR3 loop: CASSNQVPTEAFF. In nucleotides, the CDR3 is TGTGCCAGCAGCAATCAGGTTCCCACTGAAGCTTTCTTT.

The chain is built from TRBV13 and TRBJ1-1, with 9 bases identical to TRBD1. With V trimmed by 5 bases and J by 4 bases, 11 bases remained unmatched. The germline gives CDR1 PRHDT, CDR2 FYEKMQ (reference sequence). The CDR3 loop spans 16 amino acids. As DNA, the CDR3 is TGTGCCAGCAGCCCTGGGACAGGGAGTCAGACCACTGAAGCTTTCTTT. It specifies CASSPGTGSQTTEAFF.

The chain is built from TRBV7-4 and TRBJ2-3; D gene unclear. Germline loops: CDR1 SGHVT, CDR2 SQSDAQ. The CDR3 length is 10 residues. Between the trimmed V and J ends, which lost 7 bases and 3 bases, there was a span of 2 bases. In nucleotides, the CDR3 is TGTGCCAGCAAAACAGATACGCAGTATTTT. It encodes CASKTDTQYF.

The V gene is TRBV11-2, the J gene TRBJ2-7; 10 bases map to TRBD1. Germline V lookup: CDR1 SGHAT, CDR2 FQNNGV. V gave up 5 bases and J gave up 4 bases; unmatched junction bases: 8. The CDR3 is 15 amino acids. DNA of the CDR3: TGTGCCAGCAGCATCCCGGGACAGGGGTTTTACGAGCAGTACTTC. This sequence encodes CASSIPGQGFYEQYF.

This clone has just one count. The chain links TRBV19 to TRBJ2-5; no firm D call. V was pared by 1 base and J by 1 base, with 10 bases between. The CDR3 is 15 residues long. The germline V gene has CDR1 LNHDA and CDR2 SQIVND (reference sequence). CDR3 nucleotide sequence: TGTGCCAGTAGTATAGGCGGCCTTACCCAAGAGACCCAGTACTTC. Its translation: CASSIGGLTQETQYF. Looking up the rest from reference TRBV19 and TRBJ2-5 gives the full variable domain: DGGITQSPKYLFRKEGQNVTLSCEQNLNHDAMYWYRQDPGQGLRLIYYSQIVNDFQKGDIAEGYSVSREKKESFPLTVTSAQKNPTAFYLCASSIGGLTQETQYFGPGTRLLVL.

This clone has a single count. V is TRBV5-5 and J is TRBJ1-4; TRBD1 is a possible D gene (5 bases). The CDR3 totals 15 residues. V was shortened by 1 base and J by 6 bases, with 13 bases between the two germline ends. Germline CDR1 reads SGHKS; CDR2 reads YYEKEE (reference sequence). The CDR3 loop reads CASSLTPGTHEKLFF. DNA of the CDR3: TGTGCCAGCAGCTTGACCCCCGGGACTCATGAAAAACTGTTTTTT.

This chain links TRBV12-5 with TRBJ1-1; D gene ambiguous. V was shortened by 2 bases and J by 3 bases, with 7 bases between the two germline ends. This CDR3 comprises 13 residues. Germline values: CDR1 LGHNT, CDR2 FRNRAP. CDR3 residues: CASGLLLDTEAFF. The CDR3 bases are TGTGCTAGTGGTTTGCTGTTAGACACTGAAGCTTTCTTT.